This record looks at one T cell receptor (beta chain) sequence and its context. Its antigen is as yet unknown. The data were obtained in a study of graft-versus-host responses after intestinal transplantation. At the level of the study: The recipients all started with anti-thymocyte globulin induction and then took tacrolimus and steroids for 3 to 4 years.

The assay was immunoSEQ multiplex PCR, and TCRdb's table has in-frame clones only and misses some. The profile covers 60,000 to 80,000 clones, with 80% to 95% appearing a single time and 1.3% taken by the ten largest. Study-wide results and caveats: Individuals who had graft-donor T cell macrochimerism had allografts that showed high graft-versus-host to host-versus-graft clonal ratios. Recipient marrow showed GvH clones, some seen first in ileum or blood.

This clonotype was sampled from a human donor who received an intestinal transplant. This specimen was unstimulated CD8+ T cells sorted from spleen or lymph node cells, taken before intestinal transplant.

The CDR3 coding sequence is TGCAGCGTTGACACAGGAAAAAACATTCAGTACTTC. Protein: CSVDTGKNIQYF. The chain employs TRBV29-1 and TRBJ2-4; weak D call: TRBD1 (5 bases). CDR3 length: 12 amino acids. Trimming shortened V by 3 bases and J by 4 bases, and 7 bases separated the two germline ends. Germline loops: CDR1 SQVTM, CDR2 ANQGSEA.